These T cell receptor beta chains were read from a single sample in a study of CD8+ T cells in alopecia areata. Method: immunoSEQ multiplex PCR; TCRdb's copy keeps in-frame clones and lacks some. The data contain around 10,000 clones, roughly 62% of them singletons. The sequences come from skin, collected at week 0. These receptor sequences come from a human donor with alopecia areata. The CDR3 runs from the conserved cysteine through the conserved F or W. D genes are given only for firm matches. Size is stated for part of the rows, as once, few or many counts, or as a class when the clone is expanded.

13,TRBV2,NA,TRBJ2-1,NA,TGTGCCAGCAGTGTCATCAAGGGGGGTGAGCAGTTCTTC,CASSVIKGGEQFF
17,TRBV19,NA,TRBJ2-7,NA,TGTGCCACTCAGAGTCGCCAGGGGACTTACACTACCTACGAGCAGTACTTC,CATQSRQGTYTTYEQYF
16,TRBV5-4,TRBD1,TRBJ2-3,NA,TGTGCCAGCAGCTGGGGTAGGGGGCAGTTCGCAGATACGCAGTATTTT,CASSWGRGQFADTQYF
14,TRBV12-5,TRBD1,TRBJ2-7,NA,TGTGCTAGTGGCCTTAGGACAGGACCCTACGAGCAGTACTTC,CASGLRTGPYEQYF
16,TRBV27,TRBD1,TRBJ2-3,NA,TGTGCCAGCAGTTCCCCCTCCGGGACAGGCACAGATACGCAGTATTTT,CASSSPSGTGTDTQYF
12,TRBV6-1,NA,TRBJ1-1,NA,TGTGCAATATGGGGCATGAACACTGAAGCTTTCTTT,CAIWGMNTEAFF
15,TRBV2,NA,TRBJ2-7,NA,TGTGCCAGCAGTGTAACCAGCGCTCTCTCCTACGAGCAGTACTTC,CASSVTSALSYEQYF
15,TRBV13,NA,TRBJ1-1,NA,TGTGCCAGCAGCTTAGGTTCAGGGAGGAACACTGAAGCTTTCTTT,CASSLGSGRNTEAFF
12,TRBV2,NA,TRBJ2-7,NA,TGTGCCAGCAGTGGGACAGACTACGAGCAGTACTTC,CASSGTDYEQYF
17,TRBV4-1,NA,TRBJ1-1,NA,TGCGCCAGCAGCCGGCAAGATATGGGGTTTCGGAACACTGAAGCTTTCTTT,CASSRQDMGFRNTEAFF
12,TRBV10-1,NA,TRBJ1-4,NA,TGCGCCAGCAGTGCCAACATGGAGAAACTGTTTTTT,CASSANMEKLFF
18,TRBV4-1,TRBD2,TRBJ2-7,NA,TGCGCCAGCAGTTCGTGGGGGGGCAGGACTAGCGGAATCTACGAGCAGTACTTC,CASSSWGGRTSGIYEQYF
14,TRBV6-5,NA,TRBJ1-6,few,TGTGCCAGCGGTGTGACAGGTCAAAATTCACCCCTCCACTTT,CASGVTGQNSPLHF
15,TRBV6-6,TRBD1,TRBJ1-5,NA,TGTGCCAGCAGTTACTCGCCAGGGGGCGATCAGCCCCAGCATTTT,CASSYSPGGDQPQHF
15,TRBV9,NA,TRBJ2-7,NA,TGTGCCAGCAGCGTAGGGGGGGATCCCTCCTACGAGCAGTACTTC,CASSVGGDPSYEQYF
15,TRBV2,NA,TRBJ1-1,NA,TGTGCCAGCAGTGAAAGCGAGGGTATGGGCACTGAAGCTTTCTTT,CASSESEGMGTEAFF
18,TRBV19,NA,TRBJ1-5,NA,TGTGCCAGTAGAAAGGGCGGGACCGCAGACCTAAGCAATCAGCCCCAGCATTTT,CASRKGGTADLSNQPQHF
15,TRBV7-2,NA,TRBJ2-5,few,TGTGCCAGCAGCTTATCCAGGGTGAGGGTGGGGACCCAGTACTTC,CASSLSRVRVGTQYF
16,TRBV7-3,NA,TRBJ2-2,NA,TGTGCCAGCAGCTTAATATCCGGCCTACGACCCGGGGAGCTGTTTTTT,CASSLISGLRPGELFF
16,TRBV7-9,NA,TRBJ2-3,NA,TGTGCCAGCAGCTTTGACCTTATGCTAGGGGCAGATACGCAGTATTTT,CASSFDLMLGADTQYF